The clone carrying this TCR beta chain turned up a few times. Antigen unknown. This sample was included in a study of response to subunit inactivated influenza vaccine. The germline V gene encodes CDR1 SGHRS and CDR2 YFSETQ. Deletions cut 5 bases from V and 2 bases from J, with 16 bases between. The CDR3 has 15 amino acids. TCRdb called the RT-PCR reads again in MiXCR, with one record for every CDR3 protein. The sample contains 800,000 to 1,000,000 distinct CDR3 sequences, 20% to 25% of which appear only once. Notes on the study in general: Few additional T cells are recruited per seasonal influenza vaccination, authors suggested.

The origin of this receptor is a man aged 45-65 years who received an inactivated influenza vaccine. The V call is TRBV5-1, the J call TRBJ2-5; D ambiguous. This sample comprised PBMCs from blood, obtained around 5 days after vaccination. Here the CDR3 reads CASRDVGRGQETQYF. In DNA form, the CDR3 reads TGCGCCAGCAGAGACGTTGGACGCGGACAAGAGACCCAGTACTTC.